This note documents a single T cell receptor beta chain sequence. Its target is not known. CDR3 length: 15 amino acids. Trimming took 1 base from V and 3 from J, leaving 9 bases between them. Template switching created a universal primer site, and the cDNA included unique molecular identifiers. Via MiXCR, TCRdb re-called the 5' RACE reads, giving one row per CDR3 protein. The sample has about 460,000 distinct CDR3 sequences; 12% to 15% are singletons. The data derive from a study of identical twins. Study-level points and caveats: The models gave estimates that fell short of the out-of-frame TCR alpha sharing seen in monozygotic twins.

Only healthy Caucasians were enrolled as donors. These data were also filed under a second study, of yellow fever vaccine responses in identical twins.

This TCR was sampled from a woman between 18 and 30 years old in good health. What was sequenced was CD4+ T cells sorted from blood. V and J are TRBV12-3 or TRBV12-4 and TRBJ1-4; possible D gene TRBD1, 5 bases. The CDR3 region has the DNA TGTGCCAGCAGTTTAGGGGGGTCGCCTAATGAAAAACTGTTTTTT. Translating it yields CASSLGGSPNEKLFF.